This T cell receptor beta chain was sequenced during a study of T cells after yellow fever vaccination. Findings and caveats of the study: By day 5 rather than day 15, the secondary response had peaked, though it was weaker. FACS-sorted repertoires might harbor abundant contaminating clonotypes from the bulk population.

Only a few counts were recorded for this clonotype. Its antigen is currently unknown. The TCR cDNA carried a universal primer site and UMIs from 5'RACE template switching. TCRdb analysed the 5' RACE reads with MiXCR anew, one entry per CDR3 protein. The profile shows fewer than 400,000 distinct CDR3 sequences, roughly 10% of them singletons. The ends were cut back, 6 bases at V and 0 bases at J, with 14 bases in the middle. CDR1 is SGDLS, CDR2 YYNGEE, per germline. This CDR3 spans 15 amino acids. Specimen: CD4+ T cells sorted from PBMCs, collected 45 days after the yellow fever booster vaccination. The chain carries TRBV9 and TRBJ2-3; no firm D call. This TCR derives from a man between 18 and 35 years old who received the YFV17D yellow fever vaccine. The CDR3 DNA follows: TGTGCCAGCAAGGAGTCAGGAACAAGCACAGATACGCAGTATTTT. Its translation is CASKESGTSTDTQYF.